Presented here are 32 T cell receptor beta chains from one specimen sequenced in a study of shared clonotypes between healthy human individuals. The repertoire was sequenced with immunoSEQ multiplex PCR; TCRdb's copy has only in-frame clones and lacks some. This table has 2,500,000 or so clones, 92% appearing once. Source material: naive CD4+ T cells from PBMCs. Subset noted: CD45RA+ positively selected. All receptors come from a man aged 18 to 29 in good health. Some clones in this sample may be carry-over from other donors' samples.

CDR3 coding DNA: TGTGCCAGCAGCGAGAGGGTGAACACTGAAGCTTTCTTT. Its translation is CASSERVNTEAFF. The chain joins TRBV5-4 to TRBJ1-1; D not resolved. The CDR3 is made up of 13 amino acids. V lost 4 bases to trimming and J lost 0 bases, with 7 bases between them. CDR1 SGHNT and CDR2 YYREEE come from the germline V gene (reference sequence).

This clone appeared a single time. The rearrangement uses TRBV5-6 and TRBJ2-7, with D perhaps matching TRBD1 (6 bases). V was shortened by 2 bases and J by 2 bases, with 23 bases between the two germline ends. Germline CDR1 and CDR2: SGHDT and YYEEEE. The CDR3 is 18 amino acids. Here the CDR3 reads CASSFEITGTQDPYEQYF. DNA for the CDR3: TGTGCCAGCAGCTTTGAGATCACCGGGACACAGGATCCCTACGAGCAGTACTTC.

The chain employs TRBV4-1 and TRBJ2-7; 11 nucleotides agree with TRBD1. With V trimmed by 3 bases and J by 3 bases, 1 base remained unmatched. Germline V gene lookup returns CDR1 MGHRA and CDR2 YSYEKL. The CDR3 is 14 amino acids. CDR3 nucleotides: TGCGCCAGCAGCCAGGACAGGGGGCTCTACGAGCAGTACTTC. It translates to CASSQDRGLYEQYF.

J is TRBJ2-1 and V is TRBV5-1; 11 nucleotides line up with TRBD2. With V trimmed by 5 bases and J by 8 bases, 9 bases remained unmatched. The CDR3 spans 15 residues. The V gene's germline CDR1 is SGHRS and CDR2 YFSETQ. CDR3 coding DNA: TGCGCCAGCAGTCCACTAGCGGGAGTTGTTGATGAGCAGTTCTTC. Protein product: CASSPLAGVVDEQFF.

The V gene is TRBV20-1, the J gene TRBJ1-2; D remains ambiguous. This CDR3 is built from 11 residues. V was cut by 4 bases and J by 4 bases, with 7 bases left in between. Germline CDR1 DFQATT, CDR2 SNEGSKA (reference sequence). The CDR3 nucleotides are TGCAGTGCTAACGTTCGCTATGGCTACACCTTC. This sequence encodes CSANVRYGYTF.

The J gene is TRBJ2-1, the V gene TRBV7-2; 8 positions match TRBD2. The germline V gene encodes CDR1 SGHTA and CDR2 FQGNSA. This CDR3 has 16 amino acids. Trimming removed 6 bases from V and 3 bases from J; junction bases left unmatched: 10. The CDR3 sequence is CASRSATSGIYNEQFF. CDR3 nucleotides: TGTGCCAGCAGATCGGCTACTAGCGGTATCTACAATGAGCAGTTCTTC.

The CDR3 spells CASSEAGPEYGYTF. Written as DNA, the CDR3 is TGTGCCAGCAGTGAAGCGGGGCCAGAGTATGGCTACACCTTC. This chain joins TRBV6-1 and TRBJ1-2, with a tentative D call TRBD1 (5 bases). Germline V CDR1 and CDR2: MNHNS, SASEGT. The CDR3 length is 14 residues. V gave up 0 bases and J gave up 5 bases, with 10 bases separating them.

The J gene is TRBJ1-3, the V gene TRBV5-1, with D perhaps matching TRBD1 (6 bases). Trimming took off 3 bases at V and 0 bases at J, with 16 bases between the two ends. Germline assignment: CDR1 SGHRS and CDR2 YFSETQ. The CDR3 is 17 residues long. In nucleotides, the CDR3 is TGCGCCAGCAGCTACTCCGGGACAATTGTCTCTGGAAACACCATATATTTT. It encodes CASSYSGTIVSGNTIYF.

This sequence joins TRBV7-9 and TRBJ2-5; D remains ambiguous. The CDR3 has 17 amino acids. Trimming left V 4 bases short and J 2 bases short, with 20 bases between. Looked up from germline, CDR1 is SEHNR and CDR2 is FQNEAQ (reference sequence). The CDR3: CASSSPVGGLSQETQYF. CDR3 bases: TGTGCCAGCAGCTCCCCGGTCGGCGGCTTATCGCAAGAGACCCAGTACTTC.

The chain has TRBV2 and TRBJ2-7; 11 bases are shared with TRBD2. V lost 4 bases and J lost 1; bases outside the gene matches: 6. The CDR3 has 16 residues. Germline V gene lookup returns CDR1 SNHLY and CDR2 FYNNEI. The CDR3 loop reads CASSVWLAGGSYEQYF. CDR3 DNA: TGTGCCAGCAGTGTCTGGCTAGCGGGAGGATCCTACGAGCAGTACTTC.

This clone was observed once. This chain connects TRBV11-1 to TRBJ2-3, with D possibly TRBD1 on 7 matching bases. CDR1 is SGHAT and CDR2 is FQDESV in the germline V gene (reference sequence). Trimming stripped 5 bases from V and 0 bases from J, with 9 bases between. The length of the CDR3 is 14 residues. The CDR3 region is CASSAGQSTDTQYF. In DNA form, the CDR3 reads TGTGCCAGCAGCGCGGGACAGAGCACAGATACGCAGTATTTT.

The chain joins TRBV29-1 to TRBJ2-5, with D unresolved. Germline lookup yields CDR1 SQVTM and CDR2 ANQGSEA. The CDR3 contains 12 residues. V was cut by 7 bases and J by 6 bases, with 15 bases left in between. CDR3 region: CSGASKSQTQYF. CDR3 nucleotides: TGCAGCGGTGCCTCTAAATCGCAGACCCAGTACTTC.

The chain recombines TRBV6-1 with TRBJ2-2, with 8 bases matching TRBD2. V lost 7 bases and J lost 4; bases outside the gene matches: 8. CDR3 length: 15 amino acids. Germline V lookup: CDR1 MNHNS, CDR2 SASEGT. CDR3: CASTLGGLGTGELFF. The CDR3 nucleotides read TGTGCCAGCACTCTCGGGGGACTAGGCACCGGGGAGCTGTTTTTT.

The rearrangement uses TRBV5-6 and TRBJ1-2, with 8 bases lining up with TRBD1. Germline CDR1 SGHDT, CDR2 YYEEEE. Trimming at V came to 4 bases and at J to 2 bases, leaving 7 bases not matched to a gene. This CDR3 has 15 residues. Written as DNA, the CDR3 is TGTGCCAGCAGCCTGGGGGACAGGCGAAACTATGGCTACACCTTC. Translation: CASSLGDRRNYGYTF.

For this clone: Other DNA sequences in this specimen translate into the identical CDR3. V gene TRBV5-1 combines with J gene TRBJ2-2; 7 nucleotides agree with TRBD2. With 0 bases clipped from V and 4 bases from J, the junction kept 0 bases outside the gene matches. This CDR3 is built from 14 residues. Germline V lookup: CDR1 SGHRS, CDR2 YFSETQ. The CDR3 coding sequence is TGCGCCAGCAGCTTGGGGGAGGGCACCGGGGAGCTGTTTTTT. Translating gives CASSLGEGTGELFF.

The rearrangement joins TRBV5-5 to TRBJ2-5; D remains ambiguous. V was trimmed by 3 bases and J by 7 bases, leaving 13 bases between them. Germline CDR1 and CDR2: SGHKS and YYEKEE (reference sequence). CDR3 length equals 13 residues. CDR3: CASSSVGLGTQYF. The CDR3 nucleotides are TGTGCCAGCAGCTCCGTGGGGTTGGGGACCCAGTACTTC.

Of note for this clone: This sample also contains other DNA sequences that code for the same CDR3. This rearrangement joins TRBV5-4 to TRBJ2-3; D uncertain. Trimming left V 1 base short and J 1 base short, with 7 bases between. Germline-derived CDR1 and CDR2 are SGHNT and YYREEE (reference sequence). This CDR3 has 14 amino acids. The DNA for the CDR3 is TGTGCCAGCAGCTTGTCTGGGGGCACAGATACGCAGTATTTT. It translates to CASSLSGGTDTQYF.

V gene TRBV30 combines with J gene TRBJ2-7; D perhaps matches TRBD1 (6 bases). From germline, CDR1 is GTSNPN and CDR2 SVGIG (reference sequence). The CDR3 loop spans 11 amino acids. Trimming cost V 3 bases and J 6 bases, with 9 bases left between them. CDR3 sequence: CAWRQGIEQYF. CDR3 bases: TGTGCCTGGAGACAGGGCATCGAGCAGTACTTC. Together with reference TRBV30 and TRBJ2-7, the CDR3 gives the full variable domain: SQTIHQWPATLVQPVGSPLSLECTVEGTSNPNLYWYRQAAGRGLQLLFYSVGIGQISSEVPQNLSASRPQDRQFILSSKKLLLSDSGFYLCAWRQGIEQYFGPGTRLTVT.

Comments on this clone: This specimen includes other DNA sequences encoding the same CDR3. The CDR3 bases are TGTGCCAGCAGCCCTACAGGGAACTATGGCTACACCTTC. The encoded protein is CASSPTGNYGYTF. This chain connects TRBV7-2 to TRBJ1-2; tentative D call: TRBD1 (6 bases). Germline CDR1 is SGHTA and CDR2 is FQGNSA. The CDR3 runs to 13 residues. The V gene lost 5 bases and the J gene lost 2 bases, with 9 bases spanning the gap.

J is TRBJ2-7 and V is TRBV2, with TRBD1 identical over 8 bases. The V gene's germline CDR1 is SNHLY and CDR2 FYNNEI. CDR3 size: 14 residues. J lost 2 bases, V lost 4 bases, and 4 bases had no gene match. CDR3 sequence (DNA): TGTGCCAGCAGTGCGGGACAGGCGACCTACGAGCAGTACTTC. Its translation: CASSAGQATYEQYF.

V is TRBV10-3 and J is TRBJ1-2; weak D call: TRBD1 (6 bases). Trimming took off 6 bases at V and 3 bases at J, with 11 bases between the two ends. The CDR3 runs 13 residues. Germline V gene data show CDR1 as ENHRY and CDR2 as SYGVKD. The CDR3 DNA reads TGTGCCATCAGGGAGGGACAAGACTATGGCTACACCTTC. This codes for CAIREGQDYGYTF.

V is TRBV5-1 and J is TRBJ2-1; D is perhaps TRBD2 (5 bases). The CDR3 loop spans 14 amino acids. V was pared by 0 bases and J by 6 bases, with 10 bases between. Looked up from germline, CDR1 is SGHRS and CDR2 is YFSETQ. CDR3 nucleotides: TGCGCCAGCAGCTTGGAACTAGTCTCCAATGAGCAGTTCTTC. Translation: CASSLELVSNEQFF.

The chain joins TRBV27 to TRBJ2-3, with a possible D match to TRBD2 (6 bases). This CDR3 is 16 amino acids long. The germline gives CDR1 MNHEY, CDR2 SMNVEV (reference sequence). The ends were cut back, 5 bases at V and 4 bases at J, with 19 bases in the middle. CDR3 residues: CASSTQSGLGPDTQYF. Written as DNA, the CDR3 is TGTGCCAGCAGTACACAGAGCGGGCTCGGCCCAGATACGCAGTATTTT.

This CDR3 reads CASSRTPGTALAVQGYTF. Here the CDR3 DNA reads TGTGCCAGCAGCCGGACCCCCGGGACAGCTCTAGCGGTGCAAGGCTACACCTTC. The rearrangement joins TRBV5-8 to TRBJ1-2; 7 positions match TRBD1. Germline lookup yields CDR1 SGHTS and CDR2 YDEGEE. Trimming at V came to 4 bases and at J to 8 bases, leaving 23 bases not matched to a gene. The CDR3 has 18 amino acids.

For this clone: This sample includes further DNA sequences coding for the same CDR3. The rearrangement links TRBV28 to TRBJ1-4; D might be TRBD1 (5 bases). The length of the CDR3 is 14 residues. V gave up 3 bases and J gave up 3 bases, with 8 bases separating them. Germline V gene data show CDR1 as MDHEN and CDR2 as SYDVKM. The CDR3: CASSLRGPNEKLFF. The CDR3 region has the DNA TGTGCCAGCAGTTTGAGGGGACCTAATGAAAAACTGTTTTTT.

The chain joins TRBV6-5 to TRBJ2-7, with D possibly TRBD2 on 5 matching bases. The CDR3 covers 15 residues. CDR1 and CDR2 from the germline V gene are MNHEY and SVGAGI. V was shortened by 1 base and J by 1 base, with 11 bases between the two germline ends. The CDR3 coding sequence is TGTGCCAGCAGTTACTACGGACTGGGATCCTACGAGCAGTACTTC. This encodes CASSYYGLGSYEQYF.

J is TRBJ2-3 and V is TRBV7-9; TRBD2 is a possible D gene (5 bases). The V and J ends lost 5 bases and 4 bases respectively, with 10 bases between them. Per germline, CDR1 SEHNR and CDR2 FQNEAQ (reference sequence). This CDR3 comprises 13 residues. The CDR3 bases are TGTGCCAGCAGCGCAAGCGGCGCAGATACGCAGTATTTT. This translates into CASSASGADTQYF. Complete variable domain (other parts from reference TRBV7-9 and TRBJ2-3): DTGVSQNPRHKITKRGQNVTFRCDPISEHNRLYWYRQTLGQGPEFLTYFQNEAQLEKSRLLSDRFSAERPKGSFSTLEIQRTEQGDSAMYLCASSASGADTQYFGPGTRLTVL.

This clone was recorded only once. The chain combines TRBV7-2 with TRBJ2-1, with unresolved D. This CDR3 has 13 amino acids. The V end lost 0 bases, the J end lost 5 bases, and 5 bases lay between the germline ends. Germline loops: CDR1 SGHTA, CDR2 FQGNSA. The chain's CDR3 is CASSLALHNEQFF. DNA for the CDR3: TGTGCCAGCAGCTTAGCCCTCCACAATGAGCAGTTCTTC.

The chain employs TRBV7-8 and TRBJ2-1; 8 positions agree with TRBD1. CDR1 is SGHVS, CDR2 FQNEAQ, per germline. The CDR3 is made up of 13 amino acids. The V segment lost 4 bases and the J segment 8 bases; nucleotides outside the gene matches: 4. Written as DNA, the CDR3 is TGTGCCAGCAGCTACGGACAGGGTGATGAGCAGTTCTTC. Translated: CASSYGQGDEQFF.

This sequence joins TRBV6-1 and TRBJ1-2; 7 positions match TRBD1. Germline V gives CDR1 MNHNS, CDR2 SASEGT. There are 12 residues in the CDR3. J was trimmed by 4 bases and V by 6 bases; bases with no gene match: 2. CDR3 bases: TGTGCCAGCAGACAGGGGCTCTATGGCTACACCTTC. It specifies CASRQGLYGYTF.

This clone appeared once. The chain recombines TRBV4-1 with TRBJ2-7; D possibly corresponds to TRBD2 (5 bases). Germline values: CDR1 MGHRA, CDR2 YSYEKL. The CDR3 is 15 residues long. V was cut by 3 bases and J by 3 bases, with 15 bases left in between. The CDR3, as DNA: TGCGCCAGCAGCCAGACCGGGAACCCGGACTACGAGCAGTACTTC. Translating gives CASSQTGNPDYEQYF.

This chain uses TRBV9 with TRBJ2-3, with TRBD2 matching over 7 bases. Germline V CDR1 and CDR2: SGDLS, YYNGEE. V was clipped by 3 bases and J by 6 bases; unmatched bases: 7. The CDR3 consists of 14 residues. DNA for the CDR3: TGTGCCAGCAGCGGCGAGGGAGGGCTTGATACGCAGTATTTT. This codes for CASSGEGGLDTQYF.